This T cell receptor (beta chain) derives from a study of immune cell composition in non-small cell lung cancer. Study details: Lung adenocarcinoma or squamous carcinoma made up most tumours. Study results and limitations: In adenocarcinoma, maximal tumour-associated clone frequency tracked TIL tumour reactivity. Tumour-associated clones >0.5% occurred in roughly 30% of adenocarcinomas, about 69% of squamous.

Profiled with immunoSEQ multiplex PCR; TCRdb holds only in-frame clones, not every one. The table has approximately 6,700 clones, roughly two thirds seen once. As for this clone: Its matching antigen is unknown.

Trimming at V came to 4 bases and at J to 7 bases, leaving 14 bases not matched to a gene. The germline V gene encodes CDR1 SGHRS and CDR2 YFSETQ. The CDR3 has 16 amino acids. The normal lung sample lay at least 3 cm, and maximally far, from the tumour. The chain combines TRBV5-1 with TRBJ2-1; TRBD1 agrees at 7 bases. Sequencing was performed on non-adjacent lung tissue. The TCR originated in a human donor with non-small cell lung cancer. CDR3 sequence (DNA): TGCGCCAGCAGCCGCCCCAGGGGGTCCACTTGGAATGAGCAGTTCTTC. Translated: CASSRPRGSTWNEQFF.